This T cell receptor beta chain was sequenced in a study of T-cell reconstitution after alpha-beta-depleted transplantation in children. Findings and caveats of the study: Alpha-beta T cells about two months after transplant reportedly derived from several hundred expanded graft clones.

This clonotype was detected ten times or more. Its antigen is not identified. With 2 bases removed from V and 4 bases from J, the gap between germline ends came to 3 bases. Germline CDR1 MDHEN, CDR2 SYDVKM. The CDR3 is 11 residues long. Unique molecular identifiers were incorporated into the prepared TCRbeta library. Via MiXCR, TCRdb re-called the PCR reads, giving one row per CDR3 protein. In the table there are hundreds of thousands of distinct CDR3 sequences, about a tenth of which are singletons. The receptor was derived from a boy in the first two years of life with acute myeloid leukemia, due to receive a stem cell transplant. The material was PBMCs, obtained before TCRalphabeta/CD19-depleted stem cell transplant. This rearrangement joins TRBV28 to TRBJ2-7; no clear D gene. CDR3 sequence (DNA): TGTGCCAGCAGTTTAAAGTACGAGCAGTACTTC. Its translation is CASSLKYEQYF.